This T cell receptor (beta chain) originates from a study of kidney transplant recipient with SARS-CoV-2 infection. TCRdb ran MiXCR on the reads and lists one entry per CDR3 protein. The sample shows approximately 250,000 distinct CDR3 sequences, 29% of them seen only once. The CDR3 length is 12 residues. CDR1 is DFQATT, CDR2 SNEGSKA, per germline (reference sequence). This clonotype was counted only a few times. The junction shows a germline mismatch at one end, possibly a read error. The sequences come from a blood sample, collected at baseline and between days 110 and 120 from a kidney transplant recipient. The chain uses TRBV20-1 and TRBJ1-5, with a possible D match to TRBD1 (5 bases). This receptor was taken from a young adult male patient who had COVID-19 and was a kidney transplant recipient. The T cells may come from the graft donor. CDR3 DNA: TGCAATGCTAGGACATCGAATCAGCCCCAGCATTTT. Protein product: CNARTSNQPQHF.